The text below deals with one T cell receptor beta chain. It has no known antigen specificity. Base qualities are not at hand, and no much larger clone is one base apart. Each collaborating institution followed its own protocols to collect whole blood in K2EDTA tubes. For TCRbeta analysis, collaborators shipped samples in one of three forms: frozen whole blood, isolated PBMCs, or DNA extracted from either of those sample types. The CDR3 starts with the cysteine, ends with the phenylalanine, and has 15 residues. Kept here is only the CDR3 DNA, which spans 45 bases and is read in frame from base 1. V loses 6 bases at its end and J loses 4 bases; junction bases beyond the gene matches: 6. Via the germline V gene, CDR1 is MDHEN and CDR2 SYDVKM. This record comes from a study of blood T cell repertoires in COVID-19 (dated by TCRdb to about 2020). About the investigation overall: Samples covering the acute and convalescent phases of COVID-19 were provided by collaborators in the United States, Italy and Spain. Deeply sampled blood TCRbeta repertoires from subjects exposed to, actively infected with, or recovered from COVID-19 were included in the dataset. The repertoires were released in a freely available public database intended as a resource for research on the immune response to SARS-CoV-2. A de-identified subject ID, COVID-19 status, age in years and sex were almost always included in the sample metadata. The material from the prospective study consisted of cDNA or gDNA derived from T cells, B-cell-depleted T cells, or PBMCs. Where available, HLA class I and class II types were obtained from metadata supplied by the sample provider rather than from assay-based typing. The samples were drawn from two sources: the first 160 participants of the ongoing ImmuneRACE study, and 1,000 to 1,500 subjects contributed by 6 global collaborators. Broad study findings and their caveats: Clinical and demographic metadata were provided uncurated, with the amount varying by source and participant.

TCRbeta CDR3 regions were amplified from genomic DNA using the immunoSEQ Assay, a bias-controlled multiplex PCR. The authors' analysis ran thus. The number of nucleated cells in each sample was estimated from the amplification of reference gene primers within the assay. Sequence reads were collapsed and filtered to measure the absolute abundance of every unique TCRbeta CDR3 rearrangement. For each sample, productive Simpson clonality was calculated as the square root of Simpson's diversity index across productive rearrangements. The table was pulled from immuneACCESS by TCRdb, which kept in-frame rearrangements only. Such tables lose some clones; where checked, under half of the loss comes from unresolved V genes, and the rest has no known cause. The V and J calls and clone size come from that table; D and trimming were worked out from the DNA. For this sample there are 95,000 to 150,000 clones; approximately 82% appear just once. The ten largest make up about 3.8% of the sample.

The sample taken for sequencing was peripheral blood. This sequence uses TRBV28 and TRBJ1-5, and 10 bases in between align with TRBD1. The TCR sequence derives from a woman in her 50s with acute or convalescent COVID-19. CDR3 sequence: CASREAGQGNQPQHF. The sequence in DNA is TGTGCCAGCAGGGAGGCGGGACAGGGGAATCAGCCCCAGCATTTT.